The entry below describes one T cell receptor (beta chain). The antigen is undetermined. TCRdb keeps only in-frame clones here, not all; method: immunoSEQ multiplex PCR. Of about 72,000 clones listed, around nine tenths were seen once; the top ten hold 24%. These data come from a study of T cell responses to AZD1222 COVID-19 vaccine. V was shortened by 4 bases and J by 1 base, with 11 bases between the two germline ends. The CDR3 extends over 15 amino acids. The germline V gene encodes CDR1 MNHEY and CDR2 SMNVEV (reference sequence). Findings and limits, study-wide: Two doses of AZD1222 preceded a rise in Spike-specific TCR breadth and depth.

This clonotype originated in an adult in good health. The rearrangement uses TRBV27 and TRBJ2-1; no firm D call. The material sequenced was peripheral blood, taken on day 0 of AZD1222 vaccination. DNA of the CDR3: TGTGCCAGCAGTTCGGACGTCCGATCCTACAATGAGCAGTTCTTC. Translated: CASSSDVRSYNEQFF.